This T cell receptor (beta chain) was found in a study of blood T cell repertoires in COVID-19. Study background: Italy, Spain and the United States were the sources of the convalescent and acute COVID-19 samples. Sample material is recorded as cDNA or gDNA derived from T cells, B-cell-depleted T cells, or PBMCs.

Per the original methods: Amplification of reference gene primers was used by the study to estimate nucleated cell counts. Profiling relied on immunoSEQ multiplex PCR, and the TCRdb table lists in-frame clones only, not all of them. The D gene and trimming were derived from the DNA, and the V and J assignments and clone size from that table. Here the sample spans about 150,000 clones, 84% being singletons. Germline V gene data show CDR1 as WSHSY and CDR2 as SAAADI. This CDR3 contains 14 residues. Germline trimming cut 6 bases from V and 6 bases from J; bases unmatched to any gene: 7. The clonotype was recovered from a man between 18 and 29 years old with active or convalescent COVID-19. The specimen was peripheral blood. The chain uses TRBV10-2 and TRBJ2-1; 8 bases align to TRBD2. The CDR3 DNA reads TGCGCCAGCAGGACCGGGACTAGGGGCAATGAGCAGTTCTTC. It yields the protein CASRTGTRGNEQFF.